These 26 T cell receptor beta chains share one sample of origin, sequenced in a study of CD8+CD57+ T cells in acquired aplastic anemia. Template material for TCR beta VDJ and CDR3 profiling consisted of genomic DNA. TCRdb reanalysed the reads using MiXCR and keeps one entry per CDR3 protein. The table shows roughly 420,000 distinct CDR3 sequences, with 55% to 70% occurring only once. Input material: sorted CD4+, CD8+, or CD8+CD57+ T cells (not recorded which) from PBMCs. Receptors were obtained from a human donor in good health, serving as a control.

The rearrangement links TRBV6-5 to TRBJ1-1; D is ambiguous. Trimming pared 3 bases from V and 11 bases from J, leaving 16 bases between. Germline V gene data show CDR1 as MNHEY and CDR2 as SVGAGI. This CDR3 has 13 residues. The CDR3 region has the DNA TGTGCCAGCAGTTATAATAGGGCGGGTTTTGCTTTCTTT. Protein sequence: CASSYNRAGFAFF.

This clonotype was observed at least ten times. This chain connects TRBV5-1 to TRBJ2-1, with TRBD2 matching 8 bases. With V trimmed by 4 bases and J by 9 bases, 9 bases remained unmatched. The CDR3 loop spans 14 amino acids. CDR1 is SGHRS, CDR2 YFSETQ, per germline. This chain's CDR3 is CASSHRGGHSEQFF. CDR3 DNA: TGCGCCAGCAGCCACCGGGGGGGGCATAGTGAGCAGTTCTTC.

A word on this clonotype: The junction departs from germline at one end; a sequencing error may be responsible. The rearrangement links TRBV9 to TRBJ1-1, with D uncertain. This CDR3 spans 13 amino acids. Germline loops: CDR1 SGDLS, CDR2 YYNGEE. The chain's CDR3 is CASSGGTRAGDYF. DNA of the CDR3: TGTGCCAGCAGCGGAGGCACGAGAGCAGGCGATTACTTT.

This sequence joins TRBV25-1 and TRBJ1-2; perhaps TRBD1 as D (5 bases). Trimming took off 6 bases at V and 6 bases at J, with 17 bases between the two ends. The CDR3 is 14 amino acids. CDR1 and CDR2 from the germline V gene are MGHDK and SYGVNS. The CDR3 DNA sequence: TGTGCCAGCAGAGGGGATTACGGGAGCGATGGCTACACCTTC. Residues: CASRGDYGSDGYTF.

In the case of this clonotype: A much more abundant neighbour one base away suggests this may be a read error. The DNA for the CDR3 is TGTGCCAGCGGCTCTAGCCCCCCGGGGCGGGGTGGCTACACCTTC. The encoded protein is CASGSSPPGRGGYTF. The rearrangement joins TRBV7-2 to TRBJ1-2; possible D gene TRBD1, 5 bases. Germline V CDR1 and CDR2: SGHTA, FQGNSA. V lost 8 bases and J lost 7, with 23 bases in between. The CDR3 consists of 15 residues.

This clonotype was seen ten or more times. The genes are TRBV12-3 or TRBV12-4 and TRBJ2-3; D is possibly TRBD2 (6 bases). This CDR3 has 13 residues. The V gene lost 6 bases and the J gene lost 6 bases, with 13 bases spanning the gap. CDR3 in amino acids: CASRRTRGDTQYF. The CDR3 coding sequence is TGTGCCAGCAGACGCACCCGGGGGGATACGCAGTATTTT.

In its sample, this clonotype was seen once. This chain links TRBV7-2 with TRBJ2-3; 14 nucleotides match TRBD2. Germline lookup yields CDR1 SGHTA and CDR2 FQGNSA. The CDR3 is made up of 17 amino acids. V gave up 3 bases and J gave up 1 base; unmatched junction bases: 3. The CDR3, as DNA: TGTGCCAGCAGCTTGACTAGCGGGGGGGTTGGCACAGATACGCAGTATTTT. Protein product: CASSLTSGGVGTDTQYF.

Concerning this clonotype: A read error may account for a junction end that differs from germline. The chain couples TRBV5-1 to TRBJ1-1, with D unclear. Germline-derived CDR1 and CDR2 are SGHRS and YFSETQ. This CDR3 contains 15 residues. The CDR3 nucleotides read TGTGCCAGCAGCGTAGGGTCAGATACGAACACTGAAGCTTTCTTT. Translation gives CASSVGSDTNTEAFF.

This clonotype occurred a few times. The genes are TRBV6-1 and TRBJ1-4; 11 bases map to TRBD1. This CDR3 is 18 amino acids long. Germline V CDR1 and CDR2: MNHNS, SASEGT. The V and J ends lost 5 bases and 0 bases, in that order; junction bases with no gene match: 8. The CDR3 DNA sequence: TGTGCCAGCAGTTACCCGGACAGGGGGCCGTCAACTAATGAAAAACTGTTTTTT. The encoded protein is CASSYPDRGPSTNEKLFF.

This clonotype has just a few counts. The chain couples TRBV24-1 to TRBJ1-4; D gene uncertain. The CDR3 is 14 residues long. Trimming stripped 8 bases from V and 5 bases from J, with 14 bases between. Germline CDR1 reads KGHDR; CDR2 reads SFDVKD. CDR3 sequence (DNA): TGTGCCACCACCGTGACCGTACCGAATGAAAAACTGTTTTTT. This translates into CATTVTVPNEKLFF.

In DNA form, the CDR3 reads TGTGCCAGCAGCTTAGCCGGGACAGGGGTTGGAGAGACCCAGTACTTC. Its protein product is CASSLAGTGVGETQYF. J is TRBJ2-5 and V is TRBV7-2; 10 positions agree with TRBD1. The J segment lost 4 bases and the V segment lost 0 bases, leaving 5 bases of the junction unmatched. Germline CDR1 is SGHTA and CDR2 is FQGNSA. The CDR3 totals 16 residues.

This clonotype was observed at least ten times. The chain is built from TRBV3-1 and TRBJ2-7; unclear D gene. The CDR3 runs 11 residues. Germline V lookup: CDR1 LGHDT, CDR2 YNNKEL (reference sequence). Trimming took 4 bases from V and 1 from J, leaving 2 bases between them. CDR3 residues: CASSRSYEQYF. The CDR3 DNA reads as TGTGCCAGCAGCCGTTCCTACGAGCAGTACTTC.

This clonotype was seen many times. The chain employs TRBV7-9 and TRBJ2-5, with 8 bases fitting TRBD1. The germline CDR1 and CDR2 sequences are SEHNR and FQNEAQ (reference sequence). V lost 3 bases, J lost 3 bases, and 6 bases stayed unmatched. The CDR3 runs to 15 residues. Here the CDR3 reads CASSFVSTGEETQYF. The CDR3 bases are TGTGCCAGCAGCTTTGTTTCGACAGGGGAAGAGACCCAGTACTTC.

The chain is built from TRBV10-3 and TRBJ2-3, with D perhaps matching TRBD1 or TRBD2 (6 bases each). Germline V gene lookup returns CDR1 ENHRY and CDR2 SYGVKD. This CDR3 region has 15 residues. Trimming removed 5 bases at V and 4 bases at J, with 16 bases between. In DNA form, the CDR3 reads TGTGCCATCAGTCCGCGGGAAGGGGGATCAGATACGCAGTATTTT. Protein product: CAISPREGGSDTQYF.

The chain is built from TRBV7-8 and TRBJ2-7; D may be TRBD2 (6 bases). Germline CDR1 SGHVS, CDR2 FQNEAQ. V lost 1 base and J lost 13, with 23 bases in between. CDR3 length: 15 residues. The CDR3 nucleotides read TGTGCCAGCAGCTTAGGCTCAGGGACTTCGAACACTGAATACTTC. It yields the protein CASSLGSGTSNTEYF. Looking up the rest from reference TRBV7-8 and TRBJ2-7 gives the full variable domain: GAGVSQSPRYKVAKRGQDVALRCDPISGHVSLFWYQQALGQGPEFLTYFQNEAQLDKSGLPSDRFFAERPEGSVSTLKIQRTQQEDSAVYLCASSLGSGTSNTEYFGPGTRLTVT.

A few counts support this clonotype. This rearrangement joins TRBV2 to TRBJ2-1; 7 nucleotides match TRBD1. Trimming at V came to 4 bases and at J to 9 bases, leaving 12 bases not matched to a gene. The CDR3 is made up of 15 amino acids. Germline-derived CDR1 and CDR2 are SNHLY and FYNNEI. CDR3: CASSGERQGNSEQFF. The CDR3 nucleotides read TGTGCCAGCAGTGGGGAGAGACAGGGAAATAGTGAGCAGTTCTTC. Together with reference TRBV2 and TRBJ2-1, the CDR3 gives the full variable domain: EPEVTQTPSHQVTQMGQEVILRCVPISNHLYFYWYRQILGQKVEFLVSFYNNEISEKSEIFDDQFSVERPDGSNFTLKIRSTKLEDSAMYFCASSGERQGNSEQFFGPGTRLTVL.

As for this clonotype: A read error is likely, as this CDR3 ends without the conserved phenylalanine or tryptophan. The DNA is left out, because the CDR3 cannot be placed on it with certainty; the CDR3 is given as TCRdb lists it. The chain is built from TRBV19 and TRBJ1-6. CDR1 and CDR2 from the germline V gene are LNHDA and SQIVND (reference sequence). The CDR3 numbers 15 amino acids, ends counted. The CDR3 region is CASSLGFAYEQYFRP.

In its sample, this clonotype was seen a few times. This chain links TRBV29-1 with TRBJ2-7; the D gene is possibly TRBD2 (6 bases). Germline assignment: CDR1 SQVTM and CDR2 ANQGSEA. This CDR3 has 15 residues. Trimming removed 7 bases from V and 6 bases from J, with 25 bases in between. The CDR3 sequence: CSARPGLQGTSEQYF. CDR3 nucleotides: TGCAGCGCTCGACCGGGACTCCAAGGAACATCCGAGCAGTACTTC.

This clonotype was seen just once. No conserved phenylalanine or tryptophan ends this CDR3, so it is likely a read error. The DNA is omitted, as the CDR3 cannot be located on it reliably, and the CDR3 follows TCRdb's listing. CDR3 amino acids: CASSLEGLTGLDNV. V is TRBV7-3 and J is TRBJ1-4. The CDR3 region is 14 residues in length, termini included. Germline V gene data show CDR1 as SGHTA and CDR2 as FQGTGA.

The chain uses TRBV4-3 and TRBJ1-4; D remains ambiguous. The germline V gene has CDR1 LGHNA and CDR2 YSLEER. The CDR3 covers 14 residues. The germline V and J ends were trimmed by 0 bases and 8 bases, with 10 bases remaining between them. CDR3 in DNA: TGCGCCAGCAGCCAAGATTATGCTCCCGAAAAACTGTTTTTT. Translated, it gives CASSQDYAPEKLFF.

The chain links TRBV19 to TRBJ2-7; the D is unclear. V lost 6 bases, J lost 7 bases, and 22 bases lay in between. The CDR3 consists of 15 residues. Germline V CDR1 and CDR2: LNHDA, SQIVND (reference sequence). In DNA form, the CDR3 reads TGTGCCAGTAGCTTAACGTCGTCTATTGGTTATGAGCAGTACTTC. Its translation is CASSLTSSIGYEQYF.

A remark on this clonotype: The junction does not match germline at one end; this may be a read error. The rearrangement links TRBV25-1 to TRBJ2-4; unclear D gene. The germline V gene has CDR1 MGHDK and CDR2 SYGVNS. The CDR3 covers 14 residues. CDR3 residues: CASSEGGSQNMQYF. In DNA form, the CDR3 reads TGTGCCAGCAGTGAGGGTGGTTCCCAAAACATGCAGTACTTT.

This chain joins TRBV6-1 and TRBJ1-3; D is uncertain. V was trimmed by 6 bases and J by 0 bases, leaving 18 bases between them. Germline CDR1 MNHNS, CDR2 SASEGT. The CDR3 is 17 amino acids. The CDR3 loop reads CASSLEPGDSSGNTIYF. DNA for the CDR3: TGTGCCAGCAGCCTGGAACCAGGAGATAGCTCTGGAAACACCATATATTTT.

This clonotype was counted ten times or more. The chain is built from TRBV5-8 and TRBJ2-2; D remains unclear. CDR3 length: 14 residues. Germline V lookup: CDR1 SGHTS, CDR2 YDEGEE. V lost 2 bases to trimming and J lost 1 base, with 6 bases between them. This CDR3 is CASSFGQNTGELFF. In DNA form, the CDR3 reads TGTGCCAGCAGCTTTGGTCAGAACACCGGGGAGCTGTTTTTT. The variable domain in full, with the rest retrieved from reference TRBV5-8 and TRBJ2-2, is EAGVTQSPTHLIKTRGQQATLRCSPISGHTSVYWYQQALGLGLQFLLWYDEGEERNRGNFPPRFSGRQFPNYSSELNVNALELEDSALYLCASSFGQNTGELFFGEGSRLTVL.

This clonotype was observed many times. The V gene is TRBV7-2, the J gene TRBJ1-2; D remains unclear. Germline CDR1 is SGHTA and CDR2 is FQGNSA. The CDR3 totals 14 residues. V lost 2 bases to trimming and J lost 3 bases, with 10 bases between them. The CDR3 region is CASSLNSLDYGYTF. The DNA of the CDR3 is TGTGCCAGCAGCTTAAACAGCCTGGACTATGGCTACACCTTC.

The chain uses TRBV7-2 and TRBJ2-2; the D gene is possibly TRBD1 (5 bases). Germline CDR1 reads SGHTA; CDR2 reads FQGNSA. The germline V and J ends were trimmed by 8 bases and 4 bases, with 14 bases remaining between them. The CDR3 has 14 residues. The DNA of the CDR3 is TGTGCCAGCGTCCCCGGCAGGGCCACCGGGGAGCTGTTTTTT. Translated: CASVPGRATGELFF. Combining the CDR3 with reference TRBV7-2 and TRBJ2-2 gives the whole variable domain GAGVSQSPSNKVTEKGKDVELRCDPISGHTALYWYRQSLGQGLEFLIYFQGNSAPDKSGLPSDRFSAERTGGSVSTLTIQRTQQEDSAVYLCASVPGRATGELFFGEGSRLTVL.